This T cell receptor (beta chain) was captured by sequencing in a study of cytomegalovirus exposure and HLA in healthy donors. Study overall: Falling in the Caucasian-associated ancestry cluster were roughly 80% of under 500 genotyped donors. Overall study findings and caveats: Associated with cytomegalovirus, according to the listing, were some 150 TCR beta chains.

Germline-derived CDR1 and CDR2 are KGHSH and LQKENI. This CDR3 is 15 amino acids long. V shed 0 bases and J shed 7 bases, with 12 bases lying between them. Note on this clone: Its antigen is unknown.

The PCR was carried out with 60 Vbeta primers and 13 Jbeta primers. Methods used by the authors: It was a later analysis that counted about 80 million unique TCR beta chains, of which roughly 10 million were shared. TCRdb's table, derived via immunoSEQ multiplex PCR, lists solely in-frame clones and lacks some. V and J calls and clone size are copied from that table; D and trimming were computed from the DNA. This repertoire shows around 110,000 clones, 77% found once; its top ten account for more than 4%. The sample comprised PBMCs. This sequence joins TRBV18 and TRBJ1-4; the D is unclear. The sequence came from a male donor in good health and CMV-seronegative. The CDR3 DNA reads TGTGCCAGCTCACCACCGGCGGGGTTTCGTGAAAAACTGTTTTTT. It codes for CASSPPAGFREKLFF.